This T cell receptor beta chain comes out of a study of chemoradiotherapy in HPV16-positive cancers. This CDR3 has 15 amino acids. J lost 0 bases, V lost 6 bases, and 5 bases had no gene match. Germline assignment: CDR1 MNHNY and CDR2 SVGAGI (reference sequence). Study-level findings and limits: In HPV16-positive patients, HPV-responsive T-cell expansion tracked better recurrence-free survival. During treatment, candidate HPV-specific clones and E7-related motifs expanded in tumor. Functional assays defining HPV-specific T cells used only a couple of HPV16-positive patients.

Clones were sequenced by immunoSEQ multiplex PCR, and TCRdb holds only the in-frame ones, with some missing. The sample consists of some 10,000 clones, approximately 90% of them appearing once. Repeated repertoire sampling spanned the course of chemoradiotherapy. This clone has just one count. Its antigen is as yet unknown. This sequence originates from a human donor with HPV-associated anogenital cancer. The J gene is TRBJ1-5, the V gene TRBV6-6, with 7 bases lining up with TRBD1. The input for sequencing was blood, taken from a patient who underwent chemoradiotherapy. The CDR3 here is CASRKTGNSNQPQHF. The CDR3, as DNA: TGTGCCAGCAGGAAGACAGGGAATAGCAATCAGCCCCAGCATTTT.